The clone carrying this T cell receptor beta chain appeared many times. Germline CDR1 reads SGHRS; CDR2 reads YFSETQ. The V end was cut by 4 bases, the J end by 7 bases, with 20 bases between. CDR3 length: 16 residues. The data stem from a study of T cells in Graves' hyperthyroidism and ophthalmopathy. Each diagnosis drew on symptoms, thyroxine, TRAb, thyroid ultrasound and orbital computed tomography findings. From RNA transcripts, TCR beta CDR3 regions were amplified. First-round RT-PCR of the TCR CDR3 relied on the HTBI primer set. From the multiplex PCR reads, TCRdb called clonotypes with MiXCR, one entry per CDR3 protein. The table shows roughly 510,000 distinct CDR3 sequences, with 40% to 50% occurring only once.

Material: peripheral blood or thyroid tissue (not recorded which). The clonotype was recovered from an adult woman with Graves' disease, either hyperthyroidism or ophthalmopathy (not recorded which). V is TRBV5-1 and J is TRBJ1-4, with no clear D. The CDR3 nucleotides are TGCGCCAGCAGCGCGAGCGGTGTAGGACGGGGTGAAAAACTGTTTTTT. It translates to CASSASGVGRGEKLFF. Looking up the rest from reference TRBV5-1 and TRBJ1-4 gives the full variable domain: KAGVTQTPRYLIKTRGQQVTLSCSPISGHRSVSWYQQTPGQGLQFLFEYFSETQRNKGNFPGRFSGRQFSNSRSEMNVSTLELGDSALYLCASSASGVGRGEKLFFGSGTQLSVL.